These 10 T cell receptor beta chains were sequenced from one sample in a study of cytomegalovirus exposure and HLA in healthy donors (dated by TCRdb to about 2017). Preparation of the library involved the immunoSEQ multiplex PCR assay. Imported from immuneACCESS, the table was reduced by TCRdb to in-frame sequences with V and J called. These copies leave out some clones; in studies compared against another copy, an unresolved V gene accounts for under half, and the cause of the remainder is not known. This sample is represented by tens of thousands of clones; roughly nine tenths of them were singletons. The ten largest clones capture roughly 3.1% of the sample. The sequenced sample consisted of PBMCs. These receptors were taken from a man between 18 and 35 years old in good health and CMV-seronegative.

This sequence joins TRBV15 and TRBJ1-3; unclear D gene. Germline assignment: CDR1 LNHNV and CDR2 YYDKDF (reference sequence). The CDR3 contains 14 residues. V lost 4 bases, J lost 11 bases, and 18 bases lay in between. The CDR3, as DNA: TGTGCCACCAGCAAGGATGAACTTTTGGGCGCCATATATTTT. It is translated as CATSKDELLGAIYF.

This clone showed up just once. This chain joins TRBV6-1 and TRBJ1-1; unclear D gene. The CDR3 is 14 amino acids. Trimming shortened V by 4 bases and J by 4 bases, and 13 bases separated the two germline ends. Germline V gene data show CDR1 as MNHNS and CDR2 as SASEGT. The CDR3 spells CASSASGVGTEAFF. DNA of the CDR3: TGTGCCAGCAGTGCATCGGGTGTCGGCACTGAAGCTTTCTTT.

The rearrangement joins TRBV27 to TRBJ2-2, with D possibly matching TRBD1 (8 bases). CDR1 is MNHEY and CDR2 is SMNVEV in the germline V gene (reference sequence). The V end lost 7 bases, the J end lost 6 bases, and 33 bases lay between the germline ends. This CDR3 is 20 amino acids long. The CDR3 DNA reads TGTGCCAGCACCCTCTACAGGGGGGGGGTGCGGGAGTTGGGCGCCGGGGAGCTGTTTTTT. It codes for CASTLYRGGVRELGAGELFF.

This sequence joins TRBV4-3 and TRBJ2-1, with a tentative D call TRBD2 (5 bases). Trimming pared 2 bases from V and 7 bases from J, leaving 12 bases between. The length of the CDR3 is 14 residues. Per the germline V gene, CDR1 is LGHNA and CDR2 is YSLEER. CDR3 nucleotide sequence: TGCGCCAGCAGCCAATTTGCGGGCCGAAATGAGCAGTTCTTC. This codes for CASSQFAGRNEQFF.

The genes are TRBV4-2 and TRBJ1-1; 7 bases match TRBD1. Germline V gives CDR1 LGHNA, CDR2 YNFKEQ. The CDR3 is 15 amino acids. V shed 5 bases, J shed 6 bases, and the junction held 12 bases outside the gene matches. The CDR3 protein is CASSVLDRAVSEAFF. The CDR3 nucleotides read TGTGCCAGCAGCGTATTAGACAGGGCGGTTTCTGAAGCTTTCTTT.

CDR3 in DNA: TGTGCCAGCAGTTGGGCTAACAGAGAGGAGACCCAGTACTTC. Encoded protein: CASSWANREETQYF. The chain recombines TRBV27 with TRBJ2-5; unclear D gene. The V gene's germline CDR1 is MNHEY and CDR2 SMNVEV (reference sequence). With 4 bases removed from V and 5 bases from J, the gap between germline ends came to 14 bases. The length of the CDR3 is 14 residues.

This chain links TRBV5-4 with TRBJ1-2, with 9 nucleotides matching TRBD1. The CDR3 spans 16 residues. The J segment lost 0 bases and the V segment lost 4 bases, leaving 7 bases of the junction unmatched. Germline V CDR1 and CDR2: SGHNT, YYREEE (reference sequence). The CDR3 bases are TGTGCCAGCAGCGCCAAGGACAGGGGCGCTAACTATGGCTACACCTTC. Residues: CASSAKDRGANYGYTF.

The gene calls are TRBV19 and TRBJ1-5, with D maybe TRBD1 (6 bases). Trimming left V 7 bases short and J 2 bases short, with 18 bases between. Germline loops: CDR1 LNHDA, CDR2 SQIVND (reference sequence). This CDR3 has 16 residues. The CDR3 DNA reads as TGTGCCAGTACACCGGGGGGCAACAGGGGCAATCAGCCCCAGCATTTT. Translating gives CASTPGGNRGNQPQHF.

This chain connects TRBV7-8 to TRBJ2-3, with 12 bases that match TRBD2. The germline V gene has CDR1 SGHVS and CDR2 FQNEAQ. The V segment lost 1 base and the J segment 0 bases; nucleotides outside the gene matches: 17. The CDR3 runs to 22 residues. The CDR3 nucleotides are TGTGCCAGCAGCTTAGACCCCGGGCTTACTAGCGGGAGGAGGGGTAGCACAGATACGCAGTATTTT. Translated: CASSLDPGLTSGRRGSTDTQYF.

V gene TRBV2 combines with J gene TRBJ1-4; TRBD1 agrees at 7 bases. Looked up from germline, CDR1 is SNHLY and CDR2 is FYNNEI. V shed 7 bases, J shed 8 bases, and the junction held 7 bases outside the gene matches. The CDR3 sequence is 13 residues long. The CDR3: CASTAQGGEKLFF. The CDR3 nucleotides are TGTGCCAGCACTGCTCAGGGGGGAGAAAAACTGTTTTTT.